This TCR beta chain comes out of a study of blood T cell repertoires in COVID-19. Study overall: The United States, Italy and Spain were the sources of the acute and convalescent COVID-19 samples. The analysed material was cDNA or gDNA that came from T cells, B-cell-depleted T cells, or PBMCs.

As handled by the study authors: Estimation of nucleated cell counts relied on the amplification of reference gene primers. Using immunoSEQ multiplex PCR, the repertoire was profiled, and TCRdb retains in-frame clones only, with some absent. The DNA was the basis for D and trimming; V, J and clone size are from that table. The profile shows fewer than 200,000 clones, around 83% of them singletons. Cohorts were assigned according to the clinical history that participants reported. Germline lookup yields CDR1 GTSNPN and CDR2 SVGIG (reference sequence). This CDR3 comprises 14 residues. With V trimmed by 2 bases and J by 2 bases, 3 bases remained unmatched.

The gene calls are TRBV30 and TRBJ1-3; TRBD1 matches at 7 bases. The receptor was derived from a woman in her forties or fifties in a cohort exposed to, infected with or recovered from COVID-19 (not recorded which). The specimen was PBMCs or T cells enriched from blood (not recorded which). Here the CDR3 reads CAWSPQGAGNTIYF. DNA for the CDR3: TGTGCCTGGAGTCCCCAGGGGGCTGGAAACACCATATATTTT.